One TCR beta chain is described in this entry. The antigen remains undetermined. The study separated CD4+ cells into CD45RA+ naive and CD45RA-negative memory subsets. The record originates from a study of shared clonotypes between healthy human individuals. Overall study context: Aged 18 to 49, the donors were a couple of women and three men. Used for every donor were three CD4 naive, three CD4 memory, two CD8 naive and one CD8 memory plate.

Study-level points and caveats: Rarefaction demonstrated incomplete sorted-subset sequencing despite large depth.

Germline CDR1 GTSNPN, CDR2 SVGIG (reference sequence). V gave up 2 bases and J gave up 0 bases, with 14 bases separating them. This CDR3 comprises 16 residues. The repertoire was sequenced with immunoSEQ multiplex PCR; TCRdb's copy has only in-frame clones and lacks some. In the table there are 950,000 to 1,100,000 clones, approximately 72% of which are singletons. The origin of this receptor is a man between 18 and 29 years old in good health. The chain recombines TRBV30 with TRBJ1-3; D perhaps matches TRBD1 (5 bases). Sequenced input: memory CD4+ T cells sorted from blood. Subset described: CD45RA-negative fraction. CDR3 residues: CAWSLSGTVSGNTIYF. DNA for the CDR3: TGTGCCTGGAGTTTATCCGGGACGGTCTCTGGAAACACCATATATTTT.